This T cell receptor (beta chain) was captured by sequencing in a study of cytomegalovirus exposure and HLA in healthy donors (dated by TCRdb to about 2017). Turning to the overall study: In an earlier analysis of several hundred of the donors, approximately 260 Gb of sequence data and 90 million to 120 million unique TCR beta sequences from 150 million to 200 million T cells were reported. The T cell repertoires of 700 or so subjects were profiled by immunosequencing and related to cytomegalovirus serostatus. Both class I and class II loci were covered by HLA typing, at four-digit resolution. Across 398 genotyped donors of the cohort, an average of about 240,000 unique TCR beta nucleotide sequences per donor were sequenced, and roughly 17% of those sequences were non-productive. Typing coverage differed by locus: A, B, C, DRB1 and DQB1 were typed in roughly 620-630 donors, DQA1 in about 560, DPA1 in over 600, and DPB1 in just under 490. Every repertoire in the discovery cohort had been generated on one and the same sequencing platform. High-throughput TCR immunosequencing, statistical association of individual TCRs with disease status, and machine learning were combined to predict cytomegalovirus infection status. In a later analysis, previously published TCR beta repertoires from about 640 donors were re-analyzed and high-resolution HLA genotyping was added so that TCR occurrence patterns could be studied. An earlier analysis of around 580 of the donors used high-throughput TCR beta sequencing to judge whether each TCR beta V gene segment behaved as functional or pseudogenic. Genome-wide SNP genotypes for about 60% of the roughly 700 donors were used in a later genetic analysis, which treated that subset as a discovery cohort. Donor age, sex, ethnicity and CMV serostatus were compiled together with the repertoire data. The study aimed to test whether cataloging public T cell receptors could reveal signatures of past pathogen exposure. Rather than using new phenotypic data, the later analysis identified candidate immune exposures from TCR beta sequences and from how often those sequences occurred across donors. About 5 DR-DQ haplotypes were handled as single units for association and clustering, since linkage in the cohort was strong. An early release covering roughly 640 HLA-typed donors comprised approximately 300 gigabases of sequencing data and around 85 million unique TCR sequences. Of the roughly 390 genotyped donors, roughly 85% fell in the genetic ancestry cluster associated with self-reported Caucasian donors. Besides the first cohort of roughly 660 subjects, a separate validation cohort made up of 120 different subjects was used.

In total, 666 healthy bone marrow donors made up the cohort. All cohort members were sampled while nominally healthy, although unrecorded immune exposures were likely present. The donor tested CMV seronegative, placing the donor among the 350 or so seronegative members of the cohort. Each donor provided a peripheral blood sample, and peripheral blood mononuclear cells were used for TCR beta sequencing. Genomic DNA extraction from the blood cell samples was performed with the Qiagen DNeasy Blood Extraction Kit. Trimming takes 4 bases off V and 4 bases off J; junction bases not matched to a gene: 4. From the cysteine up to the phenylalanine, the CDR3 has a length of 16 residues. Only the CDR3 DNA is retained, 48 bases long and in frame from the first base. CDR1 and CDR2 are drawn from the germline V gene (reference sequence): LNHDA, SQIVND. Libraries were made using the immunoSEQ multiplex PCR assay. For the multiplex PCR, a mixture combining 60 forward primers for TCR Vbeta segments and 13 reverse primers for TCR Jbeta segments was used. Amplification of the CDR3 region of rearranged TCR beta genes was performed with a multiplex PCR assay on genomic DNA. The Illumina HiSeq System was used to sequence the amplified TCR beta libraries as 87-base-pair reads. As for the authors' bioinformatics: A later analysis tallied roughly 80 million unique TCR beta chains across the approximately 670 repertoires, and some 10 million of those chains were shared by two or more donors. Raw reads were error-corrected and collapsed into unique sequences with a nearest-neighbor algorithm that merged closely related sequences to remove PCR and sequencing errors. Alignment of CDR3 sequences to IMGT reference sequences was used to assign V, D and J gene segments. Each retained sequence needed at least a six-nucleotide match to both a V gene segment and a J gene segment. Rearrangements were classified as productive when the CDR3 lacked stop codons and remained in frame with V and J, and all other rearrangements were classified as non-productive. CDR3 was defined according to IMGT convention as the region running from the second conserved V-encoded cysteine to the conserved J-encoded phenylalanine. The earlier analysis of a few hundred of the donors excluded any sequence lacking an unambiguous match to a single V gene segment. In an earlier analysis of several hundred of the donors, a V segment was called functional when productive rearrangements were above 56.7%, and segregating when the standard deviation between donors exceeded 5%. A statistical classification framework was built for diagnosing cytomegalovirus status from the catalog of TCR beta chain sequences. In a later analysis, TCR nucleotide sequences were compared against IMGT/GENE-DB human TR gene sequences so that V and J genes could be assigned. In a later analysis, CDR3 sequences and most-parsimonious VDJ recombination scenarios were assigned using the TCRdist pipeline. In a later analysis, every TCR beta chain was defined by the combination of its CDR3 amino acid sequence and its V-gene family, and reads without a unique V-gene family were dropped. A later analysis removed 500 to 650 highly shared, low-generation-probability nucleotide sequences to deal with suspected cross-contamination and a sequencing artifact. In a later analysis, a clonal expansion index for each public chain was calculated from normalized within-repertoire ranks of inferred template counts. In a later analysis, generation probabilities were computed using a VDJ recombination model fitted to out-of-frame rearrangements, and the results were checked against IGoR. In a later analysis, hypergeometric tests were used to score TCR-TCR, TCR-HLA and TCR-CMV co-occurrence, with a repertoire-size bias correction applied to TCR pairs. A later analysis estimated false discovery rates by permuting HLA or CMV assignments 20 times. In a later analysis, co-occurring TCRs were grouped with DBSCAN, and TCRdist sequence similarity was added when clustering was performed within HLA-allele-positive subsets. Repertoires with fewer than 30,000 or more than 120,000 public chains were left out of co-occurrence clustering, as were about 5 repertoires with anomalous nucleotide sharing. TCRdb re-hosts the immuneACCESS table, in-frame sequences only. Its copies lack some clones; in the studies checked, an unresolved V gene accounts for under half of them, and the cause for the rest is not known. From that table come the V and J calls and clone size; the DNA was used to work out D and trimming. Here the sample has around 100,000 clones; about 60% occur a single time. Together, the top ten hold around 2.2% of the sample.

The study at large found these results: The sequencing pipeline was judged likely to have produced a cluster of highly shared sequence variants as a technical artifact. Linkage disequilibrium might explain the correlated functional status among segregating V segments, but an unknown experimental factor could not be ruled out. Three of the identified cytomegalovirus-associated TCR beta chains were confirmed in vitro to be specific for cytomegalovirus antigens. In a later analysis, the rate of TCR association differed among HLA loci, with DRB1 alleles having the most associated TCRs and HLA-C alleles having the fewest. Specific HLA alleles were associated with roughly 16,000 TCR beta sequences at a false discovery rate of 0.05 in a later analysis. Broadly in line with IMGT annotations, most TCR beta V segments showed up in productive rearrangements about 90% or about 30% of the time in an earlier analysis of around 600 of the donors. Immune exposure information for the cohort was limited to CMV serostatus. The classifier was reported to diagnose cytomegalovirus status with high specificity and sensitivity in both the original and validation cohorts. A later analysis reported that several top co-occurrence clusters appeared linked to parvovirus B19, influenza, CMV and Epstein-Barr virus. A later genetic analysis reported fewer N-insertions in productive TCRs among donors in an Asian-associated ancestry cluster than the roughly 670-donor mean. It was suggested by the authors that the approach could potentially be generalized to other disease states and immunological phenotypes. The earlier analysis of nearly 600 of the donors excluded over 15 rarely observed V segments, including chromosome 9 orphons, because counts were too low. Because HLA typing was missing for some donors at each locus, association tests included only the typed subset. The presence/absence analyses assumed that sequencing depth was roughly uniform across donors, and that assumption may not be true. The 87-base-pair reads could not distinguish some IMGT-functional V segments, including TRBV6-2 and TRBV6-3, so those segments were excluded. The cohort was sequenced for TCR beta chains only, and without alpha or paired-chain data the features that could be detected were limited. According to a later analysis, most CMV-associated TCR beta chains appeared to be HLA-restricted, and the HLA associations seemed to be driven largely by CMV exposure. A later analysis found that HLA-associated TCR beta chains were more clonally expanded and had lower generation probabilities than equally common non-associated chains. An association between a missense DCLRE1C variant and V-gene and J-gene trimming of TCR beta chains was found in a later genetic analysis and replicated in an independent cohort. In the study, around 160 TCR beta chains were listed as associated with cytomegalovirus. A further reported finding was that TCR beta sequences accurately predicted the HLA-A and HLA-B alleles for most subjects in the first cohort. Across donors, most TCR sequences were observed very rarely, whereas some public TCRs were present in many individuals. When HLA alleles, especially DR and DQ, strongly co-occurred, attributing TCR associations to individual alleles was difficult.

This clone was recorded a few times. The clone's antigen remains unknown. Base qualities were left out, and no much larger clone turns up one base away. The specimen was PBMCs. This clonotype was obtained from a woman in her 30s in good health and CMV-seronegative. This sequence uses TRBV19 and TRBJ2-1, and 13 junctional nucleotides match TRBD2. The CDR3 region: CASSTLTSGRYNEQFF. The bases read TGTGCCAGTAGTACCCTGACTAGCGGGAGGTACAATGAGCAGTTCTTC.